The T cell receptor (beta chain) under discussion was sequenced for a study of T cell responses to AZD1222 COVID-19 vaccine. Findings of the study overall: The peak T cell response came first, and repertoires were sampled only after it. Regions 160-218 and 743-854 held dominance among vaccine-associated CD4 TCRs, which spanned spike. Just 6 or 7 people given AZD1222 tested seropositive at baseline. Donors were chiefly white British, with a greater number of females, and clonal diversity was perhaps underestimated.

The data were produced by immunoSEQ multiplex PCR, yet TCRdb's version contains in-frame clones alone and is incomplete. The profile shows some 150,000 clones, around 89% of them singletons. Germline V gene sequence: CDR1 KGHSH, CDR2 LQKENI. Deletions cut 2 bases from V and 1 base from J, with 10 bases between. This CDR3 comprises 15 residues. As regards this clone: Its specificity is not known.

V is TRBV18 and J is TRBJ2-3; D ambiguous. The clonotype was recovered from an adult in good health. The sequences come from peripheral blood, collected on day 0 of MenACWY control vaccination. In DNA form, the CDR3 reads TGTGCCAGCTCACCAAAACGGCAGCGCACAGATACGCAGTATTTT. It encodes CASSPKRQRTDTQYF.